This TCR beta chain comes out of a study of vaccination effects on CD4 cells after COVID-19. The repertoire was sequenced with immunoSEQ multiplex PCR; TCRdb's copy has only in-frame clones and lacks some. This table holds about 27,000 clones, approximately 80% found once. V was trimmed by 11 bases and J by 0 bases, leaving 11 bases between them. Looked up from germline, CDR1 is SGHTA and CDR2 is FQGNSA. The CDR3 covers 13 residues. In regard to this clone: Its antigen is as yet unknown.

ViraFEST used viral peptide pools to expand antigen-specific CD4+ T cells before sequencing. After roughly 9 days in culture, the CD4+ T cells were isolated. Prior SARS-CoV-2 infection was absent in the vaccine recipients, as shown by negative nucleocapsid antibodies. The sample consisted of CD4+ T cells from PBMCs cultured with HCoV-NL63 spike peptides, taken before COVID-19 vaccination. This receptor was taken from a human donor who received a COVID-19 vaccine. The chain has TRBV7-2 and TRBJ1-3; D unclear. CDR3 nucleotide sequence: TGTGCCTCCCGATTGAGCTCTGGAAACACCATATATTTT. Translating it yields CASRLSSGNTIYF.